The 9 T cell receptor beta chains in this list originate from one sample, sequenced in a study of STAT3 mutations in large granular lymphocyte leukemia. Clones were sequenced by immunoSEQ multiplex PCR, and TCRdb holds only the in-frame ones, with some missing. The sample has some 27,000 clones, 65% to 80% seen once. For these TCRs, the target antigens are not known. Overall study findings and caveats: In T-cell large granular lymphocyte leukemia, about half of patients showed multiple immunodominant subclonotypes.

The sequenced sample was peripheral blood mononuclear cells. The receptors come from a woman between 50 and 59 years old with T-cell large granular lymphocyte leukemia. Some clones in this sample may be carry-over from other donors' samples.

This sequence joins TRBV5-6 and TRBJ2-7, with 8 bases aligning to TRBD2. The junction had 5 bases not matched to a gene; V was cut back by 2 bases and J by 1 base. The V gene's germline CDR1 is SGHDT and CDR2 YYEEEE. The CDR3 spans 15 residues. CDR3 amino acids: CASSFAGGLSYEQYF. CDR3 nucleotides: TGTGCCAGCAGCTTCGCGGGGGGCCTATCCTACGAGCAGTACTTC.

V and J are TRBV5-1 and TRBJ1-1; TRBD1 is a possible D gene (6 bases). CDR3 size: 16 residues. Germline CDR1 is SGHRS and CDR2 is YFSETQ. V lost 1 base and J lost 0, with 13 bases in between. The CDR3 protein is CASSLQQGTMNTEAFF. In nucleotides, the CDR3 is TGCGCCAGCAGCTTGCAGCAGGGGACAATGAACACTGAAGCTTTCTTT.

This clone was picked up one time. V and J are TRBV27 and TRBJ1-2; 9 bases line up with TRBD1. Germline CDR1 is MNHEY and CDR2 is SMNVEV (reference sequence). The CDR3 has 15 amino acids. Trimming took 2 bases from V and 8 from J; bases not matched to a gene: 9. The CDR3 nucleotides are TGTGCCAGCAGTTTACAAATAACAGGGGGCGACGGCTACACCTTC. This gives the protein CASSLQITGGDGYTF.

This clone was observed a single time. The chain employs TRBV30 and TRBJ2-1; 13 positions match TRBD2. V gave up 0 bases and J gave up 10 bases; unmatched junction bases: 9. The CDR3 is 16 residues long. CDR1 is GTSNPN, CDR2 SVGIG, per germline (reference sequence). The CDR3 protein is CAWSVRRGLAGQEQFF. Written as DNA, the CDR3 is TGTGCCTGGAGTGTACGTAGGGGACTAGCGGGACAGGAGCAGTTCTTC.

This chain links TRBV18 with TRBJ1-1; a possible D gene is TRBD1 (5 bases). Germline CDR1 is KGHSH and CDR2 is LQKENI. The V and J ends lost 3 bases and 0 bases respectively, with 8 bases between them. The CDR3 length is 14 residues. For the CDR3, the DNA is TGTGCCAGCTCACCTCAGGGTCTGAACACTGAAGCTTTCTTT. Residues: CASSPQGLNTEAFF.

This clone turned up a few times. This chain's CDR3 is CASSENGRFSNQPQHF. CDR3 nucleotides: TGTGCCAGCAGCGAGAACGGGCGCTTTAGCAATCAGCCCCAGCATTTT. The chain recombines TRBV5-6 with TRBJ1-5, with D unresolved. Trimming pared 4 bases from V and 0 bases from J, leaving 14 bases between. CDR1 is SGHDT and CDR2 is YYEEEE in the germline V gene. The CDR3 sequence is 16 residues long.

J is TRBJ1-1 and V is TRBV5-1; TRBD1 might be the D (6 bases). V lost 2 bases and J lost 6, with 14 bases in between. Germline V gene sequence: CDR1 SGHRS, CDR2 YFSETQ. The CDR3 runs to 14 residues. CDR3 loop: CASSFTGKVAEAFF. The CDR3 DNA reads as TGCGCCAGCAGCTTTACAGGGAAAGTTGCTGAAGCTTTCTTT.

The rearrangement uses TRBV5-1 and TRBJ2-7, with TRBD1 matching over 8 bases. Trimming cost V 3 bases and J 6 bases; bases outside gene matches: 14. CDR1 is SGHRS, CDR2 YFSETQ, per germline. This CDR3 has 16 residues. The CDR3: CASSSINTGGASEQYF. The CDR3 nucleotides are TGCGCCAGCAGCTCAATAAACACAGGGGGTGCGAGCGAGCAGTACTTC.

This clone was observed once. The chain has TRBV2 and TRBJ2-4, with 11 bases identical to TRBD2. The J segment lost 0 bases and the V segment lost 3 bases, leaving 1 base of the junction unmatched. In germline, CDR1 is SNHLY, CDR2 FYNNEI. This CDR3 has 16 residues. The CDR3 loop reads CASSEGLAVAKNIQYF. The CDR3 DNA is TGTGCCAGCAGTGAGGGACTAGCGGTAGCCAAAAACATTCAGTACTTC.